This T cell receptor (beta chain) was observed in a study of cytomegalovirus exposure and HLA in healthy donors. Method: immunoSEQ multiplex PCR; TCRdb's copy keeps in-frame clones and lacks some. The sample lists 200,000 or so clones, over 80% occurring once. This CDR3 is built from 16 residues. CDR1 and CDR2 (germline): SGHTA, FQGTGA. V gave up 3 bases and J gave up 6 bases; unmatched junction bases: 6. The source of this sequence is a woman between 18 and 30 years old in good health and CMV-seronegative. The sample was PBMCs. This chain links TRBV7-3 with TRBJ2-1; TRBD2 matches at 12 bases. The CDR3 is CASSFASGGAANEQFF. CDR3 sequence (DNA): TGTGCCAGCAGCTTCGCTAGCGGGGGGGCAGCCAATGAGCAGTTCTTC. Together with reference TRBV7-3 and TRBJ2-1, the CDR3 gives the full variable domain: GAGVSQTPSNKVTEKGKYVELRCDPISGHTALYWYRQSLGQGPEFLIYFQGTGAADDSGLPNDRFFAVRPEGSVSTLKIQRTERGDSAVYLCASSFASGGAANEQFFGPGTRLTVL.